The next 21 T cell receptor beta chains were all read from a single sample in a study of blood T cell repertoires in COVID-19. Libraries were prepared by immunoSEQ multiplex PCR; TCRdb keeps only in-frame clonotypes and omits some of them. The repertoire holds 300,000 to 400,000 clones, with about 88% as singletons. The sample taken for sequencing was PBMCs or T cells enriched from blood (not recorded which). These receptors were taken from a woman aged 25 to 39 who had recovered from COVID-19.

The chain couples TRBV5-6 to TRBJ1-6; the match to TRBD1 covers 11 bases. CDR1 SGHDT and CDR2 YYEEEE come from the germline V gene. With 3 bases clipped from V and 9 bases from J, the junction kept 2 bases outside the gene matches. The CDR3 has 14 residues. In DNA, the CDR3 is TGTGCCAGCAGCTCGGACAGGGGGCCTTCACCCCTCCACTTT. Amino acid sequence: CASSSDRGPSPLHF.

The rearrangement links TRBV5-1 to TRBJ2-2; 11 bases align to TRBD1. Germline V gene sequence: CDR1 SGHRS, CDR2 YFSETQ. Trimming at V came to 0 bases and at J to 5 bases, leaving 3 bases not matched to a gene. The CDR3 length is 16 residues. The CDR3: CASSLAGTGGTGELFF. The CDR3 DNA reads as TGCGCCAGCAGCTTGGCCGGGACAGGGGGAACCGGGGAGCTGTTTTTT.

V usage is TRBV27 and J usage is TRBJ2-3; TRBD2 is a possible D gene (6 bases). Between the trimmed V and J ends, which lost 4 bases and 0 bases, there was a span of 11 bases. Germline loops: CDR1 MNHEY, CDR2 SMNVEV (reference sequence). The CDR3 has 15 amino acids. CDR3 region: CASSSAGSSTDTQYF. The CDR3 DNA follows: TGTGCCAGCAGTTCTGCGGGGTCTAGCACAGATACGCAGTATTTT.

The V gene is TRBV15, the J gene TRBJ1-6; possible D gene TRBD1, 5 bases. Per the germline V gene, CDR1 is LNHNV and CDR2 is YYDKDF (reference sequence). CDR3 size: 16 residues. With 6 bases removed from V and 7 bases from J, the gap between germline ends came to 19 bases. The CDR3 loop reads CATRDGVRAINSPLHF. DNA of the CDR3: TGTGCCACCAGAGATGGCGTCAGGGCGATCAATTCACCCCTCCACTTT.

The chain couples TRBV2 to TRBJ1-3; D is uncertain. CDR3 length: 15 residues. CDR1 is SNHLY and CDR2 is FYNNEI in the germline V gene. Trimming pared 1 base from V and 4 bases from J, leaving 11 bases between. The CDR3 coding sequence is TGTGCCAGCAGTGAAGAAAGGACTGCAGGAAACACCATATATTTT. Protein product: CASSEERTAGNTIYF.

CDR3 loop: CASSQESSGRTYEQYF. The DNA of the CDR3 is TGTGCCAGCAGCCAAGAGTCCAGCGGGCGGACCTACGAGCAGTACTTC. This rearrangement joins TRBV3-1 (or the pseudogene TRBV3-2) to TRBJ2-7, with D maybe TRBD2 (6 bases). CDR3 length equals 16 residues. V was pared by 0 bases and J by 2 bases, with 14 bases between. From germline, CDR1 is LGHDT and CDR2 YNNKEL (reference sequence).

This clone was picked up a small number of times. The chain joins TRBV2 to TRBJ2-3; possibly TRBD1 for D (5 bases). This CDR3 spans 16 amino acids. Trimming cost V 1 base and J 2 bases, with 13 bases left between them. Germline-derived CDR1 and CDR2 are SNHLY and FYNNEI. CDR3 in amino acids: CASSEVDSRNTDTQYF. DNA for the CDR3: TGTGCCAGCAGTGAAGTCGACAGTCGGAACACAGATACGCAGTATTTT.

This chain joins TRBV9 and TRBJ2-3; TRBD2 agrees at 8 bases. Trimming at V came to 0 bases and at J to 5 bases, leaving 2 bases not matched to a gene. The CDR3 has 14 amino acids. Per the germline V gene, CDR1 is SGDLS and CDR2 is YYNGEE. CDR3 region: CASSVGSGGDTQYF. The CDR3 DNA is TGTGCCAGCAGCGTAGGAAGCGGGGGAGATACGCAGTATTTT.

The DNA for the CDR3 is TGTGCCAGCTCACCCTTCCTTAAGCCGGGACAGGCATCCAATGAGCAGTTCTTC. Protein sequence: CASSPFLKPGQASNEQFF. The chain recombines TRBV18 with TRBJ2-1; 8 nucleotides align to TRBD1. CDR3 length: 18 amino acids. Trimming at V came to 3 bases and at J to 6 bases, leaving 16 bases not matched to a gene. CDR1 and CDR2 from the germline V gene are KGHSH and LQKENI.

The DNA for the CDR3 is TGTGCCAGCGGACCCGAGAGACTTGACAGGGGGACTGAAGCTTTCTTT. Protein sequence: CASGPERLDRGTEAFF. The gene calls are TRBV27 and TRBJ1-1; 9 bases align to TRBD1. CDR1 and CDR2 from the germline V gene are MNHEY and SMNVEV (reference sequence). The V and J ends lost 8 bases and 5 bases, in that order; junction bases with no gene match: 15. This CDR3 has 16 residues.

CDR3 region: CASSPSAWGVETQYF. The CDR3 DNA sequence: TGTGCCAGTAGCCCCTCGGCCTGGGGCGTAGAGACCCAGTACTTC. The gene calls are TRBV19 and TRBJ2-5; D is perhaps TRBD1 (5 bases). Germline V gives CDR1 LNHDA, CDR2 SQIVND (reference sequence). V was trimmed by 6 bases and J by 4 bases, leaving 18 bases between them. The CDR3 sequence is 15 residues long.

The chain recombines TRBV4-3 with TRBJ1-2, with 8 bases fitting TRBD1. Germline CDR1 is LGHNA and CDR2 is YSLEER. With V trimmed by 2 bases and J by 4 bases, 3 bases remained unmatched. CDR3 length: 14 residues. The CDR3: CASSQSGQGYGYTF. CDR3 bases: TGCGCCAGCAGCCAATCAGGACAGGGCTATGGCTACACCTTC.

This chain uses TRBV14 with TRBJ2-4; TRBD1 might be the D (7 bases). Germline CDR1 SGHDN, CDR2 FVKESK. Trimming removed 4 bases at V and 4 bases at J, with 20 bases between. The CDR3 runs to 17 residues. CDR3 in DNA: TGTGCCAGCAGCCGCAGCTGGGCGGGACAGAGAAAAAACATTCAGTACTTC. This encodes CASSRSWAGQRKNIQYF. The full variable domain, in which reference TRBV14 and TRBJ2-4 provide the parts outside the CDR3, is EAGVTQFPSHSVIEKGQTVTLRCDPISGHDNLYWYRRVMGKEIKFLLHFVKESKQDESGMPNNRFLAERTGGTYSTLKVQPAELEDSGVYFCASSRSWAGQRKNIQYFGAGTRLSVL.

As DNA, the CDR3 is TGCGCCAGCAGGGCCGGGACAGGAGCCTTTGAGCAGTACTTC. Its translation is CASRAGTGAFEQYF. This chain joins TRBV10-1 and TRBJ2-7; 8 nucleotides agree with TRBD1. This CDR3 spans 14 amino acids. J was trimmed by 7 bases and V by 6 bases; bases with no gene match: 11. CDR1 and CDR2 from the germline V gene are WNHNN and SYGVQD (reference sequence).

The genes are TRBV5-6 and TRBJ1-2, with unresolved D. This CDR3 contains 14 residues. The germline V gene encodes CDR1 SGHDT and CDR2 YYEEEE. V lost 0 bases to trimming and J lost 7 bases, with 13 bases between them. CDR3 sequence reads: CASSLGVPDGGYTF. For the CDR3, the DNA is TGTGCCAGCAGCTTGGGCGTACCTGATGGTGGCTACACCTTC.

The CDR3 DNA follows: TGTGCCTGGAGTTACGAGCGGGGGTTTAACGAGCAGTACTTC. It codes for CAWSYERGFNEQYF. The chain recombines TRBV30 with TRBJ2-7, with 8 positions matching TRBD2. This CDR3 spans 14 amino acids. J was trimmed by 5 bases and V by 2 bases; bases with no gene match: 8. Looked up from germline, CDR1 is GTSNPN and CDR2 is SVGIG (reference sequence).

This clone is a singleton in its sample. The gene calls are TRBV28 and TRBJ1-1; TRBD1 aligns across 7 bases. V was pared by 6 bases and J by 1 base, with 5 bases of the junction left unmatched. In germline, CDR1 is MDHEN, CDR2 SYDVKM. The CDR3 runs 14 residues. The DNA of the CDR3 is TGTGCCAGCAGGATACGGACAGGGAACACTGAAGCTTTCTTT. It codes for CASRIRTGNTEAFF.

The gene calls are TRBV28 and TRBJ1-2, with 7 nucleotides matching TRBD1. V shed 1 base, J shed 6 bases, and the junction held 14 bases outside the gene matches. Germline-derived CDR1 and CDR2 are MDHEN and SYDVKM. This CDR3 has 17 amino acids. CDR3 in DNA: TGTGCCAGCAGTTTATTAGCTGGGCAGGGGGGTGCTAATGGCTACACCTTC. Translating it yields CASSLLAGQGGANGYTF.

The genes are TRBV7-9 and TRBJ2-5; no clear D. CDR1 is SEHNR, CDR2 FQNEAQ, per germline (reference sequence). The CDR3 has 12 amino acids. V gave up 4 bases and J gave up 4 bases, with 7 bases separating them. The CDR3 DNA sequence: TGTGCCAGCAGCTACGGTGGAGAGACCCAGTACTTC. This sequence encodes CASSYGGETQYF.

The rearrangement joins TRBV7-2 to TRBJ1-2; no definite D call. From germline, CDR1 is SGHTA and CDR2 FQGNSA. V was clipped by 8 bases and J by 1 base, with 17 bases between them. The CDR3 contains 15 residues. The CDR3 DNA follows: TGTGCCAGCCCCAGCCGGGGTCGGTATAACTATGGCTACACCTTC. Encoded protein: CASPSRGRYNYGYTF.

The chain carries TRBV6-5 and TRBJ1-6; 10 positions agree with TRBD1. The CDR3 spans 13 residues. Trimming cost V 11 bases and J 7 bases; bases outside gene matches: 5. The germline V gene has CDR1 MNHEY and CDR2 SVGAGI. The CDR3 sequence is CAGTGVENSPLHF. The CDR3 nucleotides read TGTGCCGGGACAGGGGTGGAGAATTCACCCCTCCACTTT.